This T cell receptor (beta chain) was captured in a study of blood T cell repertoires in COVID-19. V was trimmed by 5 bases and J by 2 bases, leaving 2 bases between them. The CDR3 is made up of 11 amino acids. Germline CDR1 and CDR2: SEHNR and FQNEAQ (reference sequence). Some clones are missing from TCRdb's copy, which holds only in-frame ones; the method was immunoSEQ multiplex PCR. Of around 160,000 clones in the sample, roughly 90% were seen once. This chain connects TRBV7-9 to TRBJ2-3, with unresolved D. The TCR comes from a human donor in a cohort sampled during active COVID-19. Source material: peripheral blood. The CDR3 region is CASSHTDTQYF. CDR3 DNA sequence: TGTGCCAGCAGCCACACAGATACGCAGTATTTT.